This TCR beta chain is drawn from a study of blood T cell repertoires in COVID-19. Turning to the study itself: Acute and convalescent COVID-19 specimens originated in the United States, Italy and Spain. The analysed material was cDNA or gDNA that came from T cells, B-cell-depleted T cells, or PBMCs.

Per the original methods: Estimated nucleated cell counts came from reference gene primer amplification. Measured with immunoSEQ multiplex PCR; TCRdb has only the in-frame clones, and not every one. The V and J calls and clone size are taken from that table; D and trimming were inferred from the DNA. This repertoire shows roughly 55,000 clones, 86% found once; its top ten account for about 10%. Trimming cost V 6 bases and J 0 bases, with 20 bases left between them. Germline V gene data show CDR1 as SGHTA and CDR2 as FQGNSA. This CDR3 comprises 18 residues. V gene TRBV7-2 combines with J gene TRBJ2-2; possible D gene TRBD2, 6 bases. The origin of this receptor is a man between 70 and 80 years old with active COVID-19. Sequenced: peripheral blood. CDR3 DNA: TGTGCCAGCAGGGGTCAACCCGGGACTCCTGCGAACACCGGGGAGCTGTTTTTT. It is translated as CASRGQPGTPANTGELFF.